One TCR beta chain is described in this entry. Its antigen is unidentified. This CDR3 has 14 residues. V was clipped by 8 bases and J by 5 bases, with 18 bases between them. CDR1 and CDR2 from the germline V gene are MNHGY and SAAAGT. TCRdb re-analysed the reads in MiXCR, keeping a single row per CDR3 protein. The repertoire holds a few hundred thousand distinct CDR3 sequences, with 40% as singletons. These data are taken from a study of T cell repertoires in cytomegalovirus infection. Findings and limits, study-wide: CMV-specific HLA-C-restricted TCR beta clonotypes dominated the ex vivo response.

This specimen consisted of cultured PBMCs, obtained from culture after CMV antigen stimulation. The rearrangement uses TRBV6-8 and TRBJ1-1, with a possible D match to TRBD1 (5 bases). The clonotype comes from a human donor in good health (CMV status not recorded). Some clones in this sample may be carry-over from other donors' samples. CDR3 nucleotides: TGTGCCAGCCGCTCATCGAGCAGGGCAACTGAAGCTTTCTTT. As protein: CASRSSSRATEAFF.